The 30 T cell receptor beta chains below were found in one sample sequenced in a study of blood T cell repertoires in COVID-19. Libraries were prepared by immunoSEQ multiplex PCR; TCRdb keeps only in-frame clonotypes and omits some of them. Counted here are roughly 90,000 clones, approximately 88% occurring once; the ten biggest clones make up 2.5% to 3%. The sequenced sample was peripheral blood. These receptor sequences come from a man between 45 and 60 years old with COVID-19, enrolled during active disease.

The V and J genes are TRBV30 and TRBJ1-1; no clear D. The length of the CDR3 is 14 residues. Per the germline V gene, CDR1 is GTSNPN and CDR2 is SVGIG (reference sequence). V gave up 8 bases and J gave up 5 bases, with 21 bases separating them. The CDR3 here is CAQSRRAVGTEAFF. In DNA form, the CDR3 reads TGTGCCCAAAGCAGGAGGGCTGTGGGGACTGAAGCTTTCTTT. Looking up the rest from reference TRBV30 and TRBJ1-1 gives the full variable domain: SQTIHQWPATLVQPVGSPLSLECTVEGTSNPNLYWYRQAAGRGLQLLFYSVGIGQISSEVPQNLSASRPQDRQFILSSKKLLLSDSGFYLCAQSRRAVGTEAFFGQGTRLTVV.

The table lists this clone with a count of one. The chain has TRBV3-1 (or the pseudogene TRBV3-2) and TRBJ2-7; D is ambiguous. The CDR3 loop spans 14 amino acids. Germline values: CDR1 LGHDT, CDR2 YNNKEL (reference sequence). V shed 1 base and J shed 0 bases, with 7 bases lying between them. The CDR3 region has the DNA TGTGCCAGCAGCCAAGGCACCGGCTCCTACGAGCAGTACTTC. It is translated as CASSQGTGSYEQYF.

The V gene is TRBV6-5, the J gene TRBJ1-2; tentative D call: TRBD1 (6 bases). The CDR3 contains 14 residues. CDR1 is MNHEY and CDR2 is SVGAGI in the germline V gene. Trimming removed 7 bases from V and 2 bases from J, with 14 bases in between. The CDR3 coding sequence is TGTGCCAGCACCTCACAGGGCGCGAACTATGGCTACACCTTC. Amino acids: CASTSQGANYGYTF.

This chain links TRBV28 with TRBJ2-2; 9 positions agree with TRBD2. The CDR3 runs 17 residues. The J segment lost 6 bases and the V segment lost 6 bases, leaving 14 bases of the junction unmatched. Looked up from germline, CDR1 is MDHEN and CDR2 is SYDVKM. The CDR3 region is CASSPPIAAGGAGELFF. CDR3 sequence (DNA): TGTGCCAGCAGCCCACCCATCGCCGCGGGGGGGGCCGGGGAGCTGTTTTTT.

CDR3 loop: CASSSPGGGELFF. CDR3 bases: TGTGCCAGCAGCTCACCGGGAGGCGGGGAGCTGTTTTTT. The chain uses TRBV3-1 (or the pseudogene TRBV3-2) and TRBJ2-2, with TRBD2 matching 7 bases. Germline loops: CDR1 LGHDT, CDR2 YNNKEL (reference sequence). J was trimmed by 7 bases and V by 5 bases; bases with no gene match: 4. The CDR3 loop spans 13 amino acids.

The rearrangement uses TRBV9 and TRBJ2-3; TRBD1 matches at 10 bases. The CDR3 runs 15 residues. CDR1 and CDR2 (germline): SGDLS, YYNGEE. After removal of 3 bases from V and 3 bases from J, the junction contained 4 bases not matched to a gene. The DNA for the CDR3 is TGTGCCAGCAGCGAGACAGGGGGCTTTACAGATACGCAGTATTTT. This gives the protein CASSETGGFTDTQYF. Supplemented by reference TRBV9 and TRBJ2-3, the full variable domain reads DSGVTQTPKHLITATGQRVTLRCSPRSGDLSVYWYQQSLDQGLQFLIQYYNGEERAKGNILERFSAQQFPDLHSELNLSSLELGDSALYFCASSETGGFTDTQYFGPGTRLTVL.

J is TRBJ1-1 and V is TRBV5-4, with 7 bases lining up with TRBD1. Germline CDR1 reads SGHNT; CDR2 reads YYREEE (reference sequence). CDR3 length: 12 amino acids. The ends lost 4 bases at V and 5 bases at J; junction bases unmatched: 2. The CDR3 sequence is CASSPQGTEAFF. In DNA form, the CDR3 reads TGTGCCAGCAGCCCACAGGGGACTGAAGCTTTCTTT. Full variable domain (missing parts from reference TRBV5-4 and TRBJ1-1): ETGVTQSPTHLIKTRGQQVTLRCSSQSGHNTVSWYQQALGQGPQFIFQYYREEENGRGNFPPRFSGLQFPNYSSELNVNALELDDSALYLCASSPQGTEAFFGQGTRLTVV.

DNA for the CDR3: TGTGCCAGCAGTTTATCATTAACAGGGCTTGTCAATCAGCCCCAGCATTTT. It translates to CASSLSLTGLVNQPQHF. The chain links TRBV27 to TRBJ1-5, with a weak D call TRBD1 (6 bases). The CDR3 has 17 amino acids. V lost 0 bases to trimming and J lost 3 bases, with 15 bases between them. Germline V lookup: CDR1 MNHEY, CDR2 SMNVEV (reference sequence).

This clone has a single count. The genes are TRBV5-1 and TRBJ2-2, with D perhaps matching TRBD2 (6 bases). V lost 3 bases, J lost 4 bases, and 13 bases lay in between. In germline, CDR1 is SGHRS, CDR2 YFSETQ. The CDR3 has 15 amino acids. CDR3 bases: TGCGCCAGCAGCTCTACTAGCCCTGCCACCGGGGAGCTGTTTTTT. It codes for CASSSTSPATGELFF.

The CDR3 sequence is CASITPGLDEQYF. The CDR3 region has the DNA TGTGCCAGCATCACCCCGGGACTTGACGAGCAGTACTTC. This chain joins TRBV6-5 and TRBJ2-7; D may be TRBD2 (6 bases). V lost 7 bases and J lost 5, with 15 bases in between. This CDR3 contains 13 residues. Germline V gene data show CDR1 as MNHEY and CDR2 as SVGAGI.

The chain recombines TRBV27 with TRBJ2-2, with a tentative D call TRBD2 (6 bases). Between the trimmed V and J ends, which lost 5 bases and 1 base, there was a span of 14 bases. Germline assignment: CDR1 MNHEY and CDR2 SMNVEV (reference sequence). The CDR3 totals 16 residues. DNA for the CDR3: TGTGCCAGCAGTCACATACGGGGGAAGAACACCGGGGAGCTGTTTTTT. Its protein is CASSHIRGKNTGELFF.

V and J are TRBV30 and TRBJ2-7, with D possibly matching TRBD1 (6 bases). This CDR3 is 12 amino acids long. The V gene lost 5 bases and the J gene lost 6 bases, with 14 bases spanning the gap. Germline V gives CDR1 GTSNPN, CDR2 SVGIG (reference sequence). CDR3 loop: CAWGWTDGEQYF. CDR3 nucleotide sequence: TGTGCCTGGGGGTGGACAGATGGCGAGCAGTACTTC.

The chain recombines TRBV19 with TRBJ1-5; TRBD1 agrees at 9 bases. The CDR3 has 17 residues. Germline trimming cut 2 bases from V and 0 bases from J; bases unmatched to any gene: 5. Germline CDR1 is LNHDA and CDR2 is SQIVND (reference sequence). CDR3 sequence (DNA): TGTGCCAGTAGTATAACAGGGGGCGCATATAGCAATCAGCCCCAGCATTTT. This sequence encodes CASSITGGAYSNQPQHF.

This chain uses TRBV4-2 with TRBJ2-6; 9 bases line up with TRBD1. V was clipped by 0 bases and J by 3 bases; unmatched bases: 6. From germline, CDR1 is LGHNA and CDR2 YNFKEQ. This CDR3 comprises 18 residues. DNA of the CDR3: TGTGCCAGCAGCCAAGAAAACAGGGGGCAGAGTGGGGCCAACGTCCTGACTTTC. This translates into CASSQENRGQSGANVLTF.

This chain connects TRBV5-1 to TRBJ1-6, with 7 bases lining up with TRBD1. Losses at the gene ends were 2 bases for V and 7 bases for J; bases not matched to a gene: 9. Germline V gene lookup returns CDR1 SGHRS and CDR2 YFSETQ. The length of the CDR3 is 16 residues. CDR3 in amino acids: CASSFQADRVNSPLHF. Written as DNA, the CDR3 is TGCGCCAGCAGCTTTCAAGCCGACAGGGTCAATTCACCCCTCCACTTT.

The chain couples TRBV5-6 to TRBJ2-3; 7 nucleotides align to TRBD2. With V trimmed by 4 bases and J by 0 bases, 5 bases remained unmatched. The length of the CDR3 is 15 residues. Germline lookup yields CDR1 SGHDT and CDR2 YYEEEE. Here the CDR3 reads CASSLSGVSTDTQYF. The CDR3 region has the DNA TGTGCCAGCAGCCTAAGCGGGGTTAGCACAGATACGCAGTATTTT.

The chain couples TRBV5-4 to TRBJ2-3; 8 nucleotides match TRBD2. After removal of 0 bases from V and 4 bases from J, the junction contained 4 bases not matched to a gene. CDR3 length: 15 residues. CDR1 and CDR2 from the germline V gene are SGHNT and YYREEE (reference sequence). CDR3 residues: CASSLAGGLSDTQYF. The CDR3 DNA reads TGTGCCAGCAGCTTGGCGGGGGGGCTCTCAGATACGCAGTATTTT.

V and J are TRBV9 and TRBJ1-3; D might be TRBD1 (6 bases). The CDR3 totals 15 residues. Trimming shortened V by 0 bases and J by 1 base, and 8 bases separated the two germline ends. Germline CDR1 is SGDLS and CDR2 is YYNGEE. In nucleotides, the CDR3 is TGTGCCAGCAGCGTAGACAGGGAATCTGGAAACACCATATATTTT. This encodes CASSVDRESGNTIYF.

The chain couples TRBV3-1 (or the pseudogene TRBV3-2) to TRBJ1-1; D is uncertain. This CDR3 is built from 14 residues. Trimming left V 4 bases short and J 5 bases short, with 14 bases between. Germline values: CDR1 LGHDT, CDR2 YNNKEL (reference sequence). The CDR3 protein is CASSRRRERTEAFF. CDR3 sequence (DNA): TGTGCCAGCAGCCGCCGACGGGAGCGGACTGAAGCTTTCTTT.

This clone was seen at least ten times. The rearrangement joins TRBV30 to TRBJ1-6; 8 bases are shared with TRBD1. In germline, CDR1 is GTSNPN, CDR2 SVGIG (reference sequence). This CDR3 comprises 15 residues. J was trimmed by 7 bases and V by 4 bases; bases with no gene match: 9. The CDR3 coding sequence is TGTGCCTGGACCAGACAGGGGAAATGGAATTCACCCCTCCACTTT. Translating it yields CAWTRQGKWNSPLHF.

The V call is TRBV5-1, the J call TRBJ2-2, with D maybe TRBD2 (5 bases). The CDR3 runs 14 residues. From germline, CDR1 is SGHRS and CDR2 YFSETQ. Trimming left V 4 bases short and J 4 bases short, with 11 bases between. The CDR3 sequence is CASSPRVLTGELFF. In DNA, the CDR3 is TGCGCCAGCAGCCCGCGGGTCCTCACCGGGGAGCTGTTTTTT.

This chain connects TRBV24-1 to TRBJ2-2; 13 positions agree with TRBD2. V lost 4 bases and J lost 9; bases outside the gene matches: 4. This CDR3 region has 15 residues. From germline, CDR1 is KGHDR and CDR2 SFDVKD. CDR3 DNA sequence: TGTGCCACCAGTGACCAACTAGCGGGGGGGCGGGAGCTGTTTTTT. Translated: CATSDQLAGGRELFF.

The chain recombines TRBV30 with TRBJ2-7; TRBD2 is a possible D gene (5 bases). CDR3 length: 14 amino acids. Trimming stripped 3 bases from V and 5 bases from J, with 17 bases between. Germline loops: CDR1 GTSNPN, CDR2 SVGIG (reference sequence). The CDR3 sequence is CAWRGVGSIHEQYF. Written as DNA, the CDR3 is TGTGCCTGGAGAGGTGTAGGGAGTATCCACGAGCAGTACTTC.

The V and J genes are TRBV7-2 and TRBJ2-5; 7 bases map to TRBD2. J lost 5 bases, V lost 1 base, and 7 bases had no gene match. This CDR3 has 15 residues. Germline loops: CDR1 SGHTA, CDR2 FQGNSA. The CDR3 sequence is CASSLVRGVGETQYF. The CDR3 DNA follows: TGTGCCAGCAGCTTAGTTCGGGGGGTAGGTGAGACCCAGTACTTC.

The rearrangement uses TRBV5-1 and TRBJ1-1; possible D gene TRBD1, 6 bases. Germline CDR1 and CDR2: SGHRS and YFSETQ. CDR3 size: 16 residues. V lost 4 bases to trimming and J lost 0 bases, with 16 bases between them. The CDR3 DNA sequence: TGCGCCAGCAGCATCAGGGGTATGGGAATGAACACTGAAGCTTTCTTT. It is translated as CASSIRGMGMNTEAFF.

The rearrangement joins TRBV12-3 or TRBV12-4 to TRBJ1-1; D gene uncertain. Trimming left V 11 bases short and J 0 bases short, with 10 bases between. The CDR3 runs to 12 residues. CDR3 in amino acids: CASSHMNTEAFF. In nucleotides, the CDR3 is TGTGCCTCGTCCCACATGAACACTGAAGCTTTCTTT.

V and J are TRBV27 and TRBJ2-5, with TRBD1 matching over 10 bases. The V and J ends lost 5 bases and 5 bases, in that order; junction bases with no gene match: 11. From germline, CDR1 is MNHEY and CDR2 SMNVEV (reference sequence). The CDR3 has 16 residues. CDR3 nucleotide sequence: TGTGCCAGCAGTCGCCGGGACAGGGGAATTGAGGAGACCCAGTACTTC. Its protein is CASSRRDRGIEETQYF.

This chain uses TRBV18 with TRBJ1-3; D perhaps matches TRBD1 (5 bases). This CDR3 is 16 amino acids long. CDR1 and CDR2 from the germline V gene are KGHSH and LQKENI. Trimming removed 1 base at V and 0 bases at J, with 10 bases between. Here the CDR3 DNA reads TGTGCCAGCTCACCACTATCGGACATCTCTGGAAACACCATATATTTT. This encodes CASSPLSDISGNTIYF.

This clone was counted a single time. The rearrangement uses TRBV2 and TRBJ2-2, with a possible D match to TRBD1 (5 bases). Between the trimmed V and J ends, which lost 6 bases and 7 bases, there was a span of 9 bases. The CDR3 loop spans 12 amino acids. CDR1 SNHLY and CDR2 FYNNEI come from the germline V gene. CDR3 nucleotide sequence: TGTGCCAGCAGGGGGCCCGGCGGGGAGCTGTTTTTT. It is translated as CASRGPGGELFF.

V gene TRBV6-6 combines with J gene TRBJ1-1; D not resolved. Germline V gene lookup returns CDR1 MNHNY and CDR2 SVGAGI (reference sequence). The CDR3 covers 13 residues. The V end was cut by 2 bases, the J end by 6 bases, with 10 bases between. The CDR3 DNA reads TGTGCCAGCAGTTACGACGAGGTCGCTGAAGCTTTCTTT. It encodes CASSYDEVAEAFF.